Listed below are T cell receptor beta chains from one sample, sequenced in a study of beta chain features in type 1 diabetes. Sequencing used immunoSEQ multiplex PCR; TCRdb keeps in-frame clones, though not all of them. The data contain more than 300,000 clones, 9.3% of them singletons. Input material: central memory CD4+ T cells from blood. The receptors here all came from a man in his thirties or forties with type 1 diabetes. Both conserved end residues are part of each CDR3. A D gene is named only where the DNA matches it firmly. Some rows have no size entry. The others give once, few or many, or a class for an expanded clone.

TRBJ2-2,TRBV5-1,-,-,CASSFEGAGELFF,TGCGCCAGCAGCTTTGAAGGCGCCGGGGAGCTGTTTTTT
TRBJ2-3,TRBV18,-,-,CASYFTPGDTQYF,TGTGCCAGCTACTTCACCCCCGGAGATACGCAGTATTTT
TRBJ1-2,TRBV7-9,few,-,CASSLRNGVYGYTF,TGTGCCAGCAGCCTCAGGAACGGAGTCTATGGCTACACCTTC
TRBJ2-3,TRBV30,few,-,CAWSVTSTSTDTQYF,TGTGCCTGGAGTGTAACCTCAACTAGCACAGATACGCAGTATTTT
TRBJ2-5,TRBV7-2,few,TRBD2,CASSFLGEGETQYF,TGTGCCAGCAGCTTTCTTGGGGAGGGGGAGACCCAGTACTTC
TRBJ1-1,TRBV19,few,-,CASSIDRDASAFF,TGTGCCAGTAGTATAGATCGGGACGCTTCGGCTTTCTTT
TRBJ2-3,TRBV7-2,few,TRBD2,CASSLRLAGGSDTQYF,TGTGCCAGCAGCCTGAGACTAGCGGGGGGTTCAGATACGCAGTATTTT
TRBJ2-7,TRBV7-2,-,-,CASSLARDGSYEQYF,TGTGCCAGCAGCTTAGCTCGGGACGGATCCTACGAGCAGTACTTC
TRBJ1-2,TRBV28,-,TRBD1,CASSRDRGYGYTF,TGTGCCAGCAGTCGAGACAGGGGCTATGGCTACACCTTC
TRBJ2-7,TRBV7-9,many,TRBD2,CASSSSSGGAYEQYF,TGTGCCAGCAGCTCTTCTAGCGGGGGGGCCTACGAGCAGTACTTC
TRBJ1-2,TRBV5-6,-,TRBD1,CASSVQGADGYTF,TGTGCCAGCAGCGTACAGGGGGCGGATGGCTACACCTTC
TRBJ1-6,TRBV2,-,TRBD1,CASSGAGTGGSPLHF,TGTGCCAGCAGTGGAGCGGGGACAGGGGGTTCACCCCTCCACTTT
TRBJ1-1,TRBV5-4,few,TRBD1,CASSWGQQTEAFF,TGTGCCAGCAGCTGGGGACAGCAAACTGAAGCTTTCTTT
TRBJ2-1,TRBV30,few,-,CAKARRGSERYNEQFF,TGTGCCAAGGCACGAAGGGGGTCCGAGAGATACAATGAGCAGTTCTTC
TRBJ1-5,TRBV15,-,-,CATSRGGSNSNQPQHF,TGTGCCACCAGCAGAGGAGGCAGTAATAGCAATCAGCCCCAGCATTTT
TRBJ2-2,TRBV6-5,-,-,CASSYYAGTGELFF,TGTGCCAGCAGTTACTACGCCGGTACCGGGGAGCTGTTTTTT
TRBJ2-3,TRBV5-5,many,-,CASSPRVDTQYF,TGTGCCAGCAGCCCTCGAGTAGATACGCAGTATTTT
TRBJ2-1,TRBV9,-,TRBD2,CASSVRGAENNEQFF,TGTGCCAGCAGCGTGCGGGGGGCCGAAAACAATGAGCAGTTCTTC
TRBJ1-1,TRBV7-8,-,-,CASSFTGMNTEAFF,TGTGCCAGCAGCTTCACGGGGATGAACACTGAAGCTTTCTTT
TRBJ2-1,TRBV2,many,TRBD2,CASRAGTSNNEQFF,TGTGCCAGCAGGGCAGGGACTAGCAACAATGAGCAGTTCTTC
TRBJ2-2,TRBV7-2,-,TRBD2,CASSLAGLDTGELFF,TGTGCCAGCAGCTTAGCGGGACTAGACACCGGGGAGCTGTTTTTT
TRBJ2-7,TRBV27,-,-,CASSFQGSGYEQYF,TGTGCCAGCAGTTTTCAGGGGTCCGGGTACGAGCAGTACTTC
TRBJ2-7,TRBV4-3,-,-,CASSQTGTDSYEQYF,TGCGCCAGCAGTCAGACCGGGACGGACTCCTACGAGCAGTACTTC
TRBJ2-7,TRBV18,few,-,CASSPRTESYEQYF,TGTGCCAGCTCACCACGGACGGAGTCCTACGAGCAGTACTTC
TRBJ2-7,TRBV29-1,many,TRBD1,CSVLGQGEEQYF,TGCAGCGTTTTGGGACAGGGTGAAGAGCAGTACTTC
TRBJ2-5,TRBV11-2,few,TRBD2,CASTPGLAGRQETQYF,TGTGCCAGCACCCCGGGGCTAGCGGGGCGTCAAGAGACCCAGTACTTC
TRBJ1-4,TRBV28,few,TRBD1,CASSRDRAEKLFF,TGTGCCAGCAGCCGGGACAGGGCTGAAAAACTGTTTTTT
TRBJ2-3,TRBV2,-,-,CASSLGLTDTQYF,TGTGCCAGCAGCCTAGGGCTAACAGATACGCAGTATTTT
TRBJ2-5,TRBV19,-,TRBD2,CASMTSGGETQYF,TGTGCCAGTATGACTAGCGGGGGAGAGACCCAGTACTTC
TRBJ2-3,TRBV6-5,-,-,CASSPGISGTDTQYF,TGTGCCAGCAGCCCCGGGATCAGCGGCACAGATACGCAGTATTTT
TRBJ1-4,TRBV19,few,-,CASSKEGSNEKLFF,TGTGCCAGTAGTAAAGAGGGCTCTAATGAAAAACTGTTTTTT
TRBJ2-3,TRBV5-1,-,TRBD2,CASRRTSGGDTQYF,TGCGCCAGCAGGCGGACTAGCGGTGGAGATACGCAGTATTTT
TRBJ1-1,TRBV7-9,many,TRBD1,CASSPGQGSKDFHAEAFF,TGTGCCAGCAGCCCGGGACAGGGGTCAAAGGATTTTCATGCTGAAGCTTTCTTT
TRBJ1-4,TRBV18,-,-,CASSPAQGGEKLFF,TGTGCCAGCTCACCAGCACAGGGAGGAGAAAAACTGTTTTTT
TRBJ1-1,TRBV10-3,few,-,CAISGVNTEAFF,TGTGCCATCTCGGGAGTGAACACTGAAGCTTTCTTT
TRBJ2-1,TRBV27,few,-,CASSLSRGANEQFF,TGTGCCAGCAGTTTATCGCGTGGGGCCAATGAGCAGTTCTTC
TRBJ1-2,TRBV5-1,-,-,CASSLGSFDGYTF,TGCGCCAGCAGCTTGGGTAGCTTCGATGGCTACACCTTC
TRBJ1-2,TRBV7-2,-,-,CASSLGAGNYGYTF,TGTGCCAGCAGCTTAGGGGCGGGAAACTATGGCTACACCTTC
TRBJ2-7,TRBV29-1,-,-,CSVAGTTEQYF,TGCAGCGTTGCCGGGACAACCGAGCAGTACTTC
TRBJ2-2,TRBV5-4,-,-,CASSLELSTGELFF,TGTGCCAGCAGCTTGGAGCTCTCGACCGGGGAGCTGTTTTTT